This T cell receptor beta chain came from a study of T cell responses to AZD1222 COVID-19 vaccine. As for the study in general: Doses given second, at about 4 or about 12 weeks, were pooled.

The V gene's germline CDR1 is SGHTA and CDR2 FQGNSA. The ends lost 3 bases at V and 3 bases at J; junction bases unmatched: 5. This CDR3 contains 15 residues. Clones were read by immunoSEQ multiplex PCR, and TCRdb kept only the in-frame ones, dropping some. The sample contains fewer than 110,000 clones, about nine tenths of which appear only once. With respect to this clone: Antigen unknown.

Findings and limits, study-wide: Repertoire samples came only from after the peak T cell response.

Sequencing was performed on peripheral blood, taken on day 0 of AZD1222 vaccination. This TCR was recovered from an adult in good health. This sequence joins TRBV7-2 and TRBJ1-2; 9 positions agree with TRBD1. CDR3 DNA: TGTGCCAGCAGCTTGAGGGACAGGGTAGACTATGGCTACACCTTC. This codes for CASSLRDRVDYGYTF.